The 12 T cell receptor beta chains reported below all come from one sample, sequenced in a study of control samples from healthy donors and cancer patients. Profiling relied on immunoSEQ multiplex PCR, and the TCRdb table lists in-frame clones only, not all of them. The sample lists roughly 220,000 clones, about 94% occurring once. The sequencing sample was made of blood. These receptors were collected from a man aged 50 to 60 in good health.

The V call is TRBV6-5, the J call TRBJ1-2; a weak D match, TRBD1 (6 bases). This CDR3 comprises 14 residues. The V end was cut by 7 bases, the J end by 1 base, with 13 bases between. Germline CDR1 reads MNHEY; CDR2 reads SVGAGI. CDR3 sequence reads: CASIGGGLNYGYTF. The CDR3 DNA reads TGTGCCAGCATTGGGGGCGGGCTTAACTATGGCTACACCTTC.

J is TRBJ2-1 and V is TRBV9; D ambiguous. CDR1 is SGDLS and CDR2 is YYNGEE in the germline V gene. The V end was cut by 3 bases, the J end by 1 base, with 8 bases between. This CDR3 comprises 14 residues. The CDR3 loop is CASSAQLSYNEQFF. Here the CDR3 DNA reads TGTGCCAGCAGCGCACAACTTTCCTACAATGAGCAGTTCTTC.

As concerns this clone: No DNA is shown, since the ends of the CDR3 on it are uncertain; the CDR3 is the one TCRdb lists. Here the CDR3 reads CASSTSDRPQHF. V and J are TRBV6-5 and TRBJ1-5. The CDR3 numbers 12 amino acids, ends counted. Germline V gives CDR1 MNHEY, CDR2 SVGAGI.

This sequence joins TRBV19 and TRBJ1-1, with D possibly TRBD1 on 5 matching bases. Germline-derived CDR1 and CDR2 are LNHDA and SQIVND (reference sequence). The ends were cut back, 2 bases at V and 7 bases at J, with 11 bases in the middle. The CDR3 length is 13 residues. The CDR3 sequence is CASSIQGSNEAFF. CDR3 nucleotides: TGTGCCAGTAGTATACAGGGATCGAATGAAGCTTTCTTT.

This chain connects TRBV7-9 to TRBJ2-7; possible D gene TRBD1, 5 bases. The CDR3 covers 15 residues. Germline-derived CDR1 and CDR2 are SEHNR and FQNEAQ (reference sequence). V lost 5 bases and J 6 bases, leaving 20 bases between the germline ends. The CDR3 DNA reads TGTGCCAGCAGCGAACGACAGAACCCGTCGGTCGAGCAGTACTTC. Its translation: CASSERQNPSVEQYF. Looking up the rest from reference TRBV7-9 and TRBJ2-7 gives the full variable domain: DTGVSQNPRHKITKRGQNVTFRCDPISEHNRLYWYRQTLGQGPEFLTYFQNEAQLEKSRLLSDRFSAERPKGSFSTLEIQRTEQGDSAMYLCASSERQNPSVEQYFGPGTRLTVT.

V usage is TRBV29-1 and J usage is TRBJ1-2; D perhaps matches TRBD1 (6 bases). The CDR3 has 12 residues. CDR1 and CDR2 (germline): SQVTM, ANQGSEA. The ends were cut back, 3 bases at V and 6 bases at J, with 11 bases in the middle. Written as DNA, the CDR3 is TGCAGCGTTGACGGCCAGGGGAATGGCTACACCTTC. This translates into CSVDGQGNGYTF.

For the CDR3, the DNA is TGTGCCAGCAGCCTTCAGGGGGATGGCAATCAGCCCCAGCATTTT. This encodes CASSLQGDGNQPQHF. The J gene is TRBJ1-5, the V gene TRBV6-6, with 7 nucleotides matching TRBD1. Germline CDR1 is MNHNY and CDR2 is SVGAGI (reference sequence). This CDR3 has 15 amino acids. Trimming took 6 bases from V and 2 from J; bases not matched to a gene: 7.

The CDR3 region has the DNA TGTGCCAGTAGTATACCAAGGACTGTCGGACAGAAAGTCTATGGCTACACCTTC. Translation: CASSIPRTVGQKVYGYTF. The chain is built from TRBV19 and TRBJ1-2, with D perhaps TRBD1 (6 bases). The CDR3 extends over 18 amino acids. V was shortened by 2 bases and J by 4 bases, with 23 bases between the two germline ends. From germline, CDR1 is LNHDA and CDR2 SQIVND (reference sequence).

The V and J genes are TRBV28 and TRBJ1-5; D call uncertain. Germline lookup yields CDR1 MDHEN and CDR2 SYDVKM. With 6 bases removed from V and 3 bases from J, the gap between germline ends came to 15 bases. This CDR3 region has 15 residues. Written as DNA, the CDR3 is TGTGCCAGCAGAGGATGGGCGGGGAACAATCAGCCCCAGCATTTT. This encodes CASRGWAGNNQPQHF.

V and J are TRBV7-2 and TRBJ1-1; D not resolved. V was trimmed by 1 base and J by 5 bases, leaving 8 bases between them. This CDR3 region has 13 residues. Per germline, CDR1 SGHTA and CDR2 FQGNSA. CDR3 coding DNA: TGTGCCAGCAGCTTAGGGGGTTGGACTGAAGCTTTCTTT. Translation: CASSLGGWTEAFF.

The chain couples TRBV5-1 to TRBJ2-1, with unresolved D. V was shortened by 5 bases and J by 1 base, with 10 bases between the two germline ends. The length of the CDR3 is 14 residues. Germline CDR1 reads SGHRS; CDR2 reads YFSETQ. The CDR3, as DNA: TGCGCCAGCAGAGTCGTAGGATCCTACAATGAGCAGTTCTTC. As protein: CASRVVGSYNEQFF.

The rearrangement uses TRBV6-2 or TRBV6-3 and TRBJ2-6, with 8 nucleotides matching TRBD2. V was pared by 5 bases and J by 0 bases, with 9 bases of the junction left unmatched. The CDR3 has 18 amino acids. Germline lookup yields CDR1 MNHEY and CDR2 SVGEGT. The CDR3, as DNA: TGTGCCAGCAGTACAGTTCGGGGGGGGCCCTCTGGGGCCAACGTCCTGACTTTC. Amino acids: CASSTVRGGPSGANVLTF.